Shown below are 31 T cell receptor beta chains from a single sample sequenced in a study of patients and donors after allogeneic stem cell transplantation (dated by TCRdb to about 2020). The receptor library was made with RT-PCR. The sequencer was a NextSeq 550. The raw public data were reprocessed by TCRdb itself: fastp quality trimming at Q25, MiXCR clonotype calling, in-frame beta chains only. Every CDR3 protein is listed once, alongside the most common genes and DNA of its rows. This sample gives 16,000 or so distinct CDR3 sequences in total; 27% of them show up just once. The ten most abundant clones make up under 45% of the sample. The sequenced material came from blood, either unsorted or a sorted T cell fraction (not recorded which). Source of these receptors: a human donor who was either an allogeneic HSCT recipient or a stem cell or donor lymphocyte infusion donor (not recorded which). It is not recorded whose cells these are; they may come from a transplant donor.

V and J are TRBV7-9 and TRBJ2-1; the match to TRBD1 covers 9 bases. J gave up 2 bases and V 1 base, and 0 bases lay outside the gene matches. Looked up from germline, CDR1 is SEHNR and CDR2 is FQNEAQ (reference sequence). The CDR3 is 15 amino acids. As DNA, the CDR3 is TGTGCCAGCAGCTTAGGGGACAGGGCCTACAATGAGCAGTTCTTC. The encoded protein is CASSLGDRAYNEQFF.

The chain is built from TRBV7-9 and TRBJ1-3; D gene ambiguous. This CDR3 region has 14 residues. The germline V and J ends were trimmed by 5 bases and 3 bases, with 11 bases remaining between them. Germline lookup yields CDR1 SEHNR and CDR2 FQNEAQ (reference sequence). CDR3 sequence (DNA): TGTGCCAGCAGCGATCGTCGGGTTGGAAACACCATATATTTT. Translation gives CASSDRRVGNTIYF.

V is TRBV29-1 and J is TRBJ1-1, with D possibly matching TRBD1 (5 bases). CDR3 length: 14 amino acids. The V end was cut by 4 bases, the J end by 6 bases, with 18 bases between. The germline CDR1 and CDR2 sequences are SQVTM and ANQGSEA. In DNA form, the CDR3 reads TGCAGCGTTGTATACGACAGAGTAAACGCTGAAGCTTTCTTT. Its translation: CSVVYDRVNAEAFF.

This chain uses TRBV5-4 with TRBJ2-3; D is undetermined. The CDR3 runs 18 residues. V was shortened by 0 bases and J by 0 bases, with 17 bases between the two germline ends. CDR1 is SGHNT, CDR2 YYREEE, per germline (reference sequence). In DNA form, the CDR3 reads TGTGCCAGCAGCTTGGGTAGGGCACGCCACACTAGCACAGATACGCAGTATTTT. It is translated as CASSLGRARHTSTDTQYF.

The chain couples TRBV4-1 to TRBJ1-1; 7 bases match TRBD1. From germline, CDR1 is MGHRA and CDR2 YSYEKL. CDR3 length: 16 amino acids. V shed 3 bases, J shed 1 base, and the junction held 8 bases outside the gene matches. The CDR3 is CASSHERGGGNTEAFF. In DNA, the CDR3 is TGCGCCAGCAGCCATGAACGAGGGGGCGGGAACACTGAAGCTTTCTTT.

The chain couples TRBV28 to TRBJ1-2, with unresolved D. The germline V and J ends were trimmed by 6 bases and 0 bases, with 5 bases remaining between them. Germline CDR1 reads MDHEN; CDR2 reads SYDVKM. CDR3 length: 12 amino acids. CDR3 DNA sequence: TGTGCCAGCAGGGGAGCTAACTATGGCTACACCTTC. It is translated as CASRGANYGYTF.

This chain links TRBV20-1 with TRBJ1-2; tentative D call: TRBD1 (5 bases). The CDR3 contains 14 residues. The germline V and J ends were trimmed by 3 bases and 10 bases, with 21 bases remaining between them. CDR1 is DFQATT, CDR2 SNEGSKA, per germline (reference sequence). CDR3 nucleotides: TGCAGTGCTAGGGGGGACCCCGGCCTTGGTCACTACACCTTC. Its translation is CSARGDPGLGHYTF.

The chain recombines TRBV6-6 with TRBJ1-6; D uncertain. The germline CDR1 and CDR2 sequences are MNHNY and SVGAGI (reference sequence). Trimming shortened V by 0 bases and J by 7 bases, and 10 bases separated the two germline ends. The CDR3 is 15 residues long. CDR3 loop: CASSYSITHNSPLHF. Here the CDR3 DNA reads TGTGCCAGCAGTTACTCGATCACGCACAATTCACCCCTCCACTTT.

The sample holds many counts of this clonotype. This rearrangement joins TRBV20-1 to TRBJ1-5; 7 positions agree with TRBD1. V trimming: 8 bases; J trimming: 1 base; junction bases outside the gene matches: 5. The germline CDR1 and CDR2 sequences are DFQATT and SNEGSKA (reference sequence). The CDR3 totals 13 residues. The chain's CDR3 is CSYKGQSNQPQHF. The CDR3 nucleotides are TGCAGTTATAAGGGACAGAGCAATCAGCCCCAGCATTTT.

This clonotype was recorded many times. The CDR3 DNA sequence: TGCGCCAGCAGCCAAGGGGGACAGTCACTTTCACCCCTCCACTTT. It is translated as CASSQGGQSLSPLHF. The gene calls are TRBV4-1 and TRBJ1-6, with 7 bases identical to TRBD1. V trimming: 1 base; J trimming: 9 bases; junction bases outside the gene matches: 6. The CDR3 loop spans 15 amino acids. The germline V gene encodes CDR1 MGHRA and CDR2 YSYEKL.

By share, this clonotype ranks as medium-sized (0.01 to 0.1%). J is TRBJ1-6 and V is TRBV20-1; 7 bases line up with TRBD1. Germline V gene data show CDR1 as DFQATT and CDR2 as SNEGSKA (reference sequence). The CDR3 extends over 16 amino acids. Losses at the gene ends were 3 bases for V and 9 bases for J; bases not matched to a gene: 14. The CDR3 DNA sequence: TGCAGTGCTAGTTTAGCCCAGGGGGGGGTCGGTTCACCCCTCCACTTT. It yields the protein CSASLAQGGVGSPLHF.

In nucleotides, the CDR3 is TGTGCCAGCAGCCATCCGGGGCCTAATCAGCCCCAGCATTTT. This translates into CASSHPGPNQPQHF. The chain uses TRBV7-9 and TRBJ1-5; D might be TRBD1 (5 bases). V lost 5 bases to trimming and J lost 4 bases, with 12 bases between them. The CDR3 covers 14 residues. Looked up from germline, CDR1 is SEHNR and CDR2 is FQNEAQ (reference sequence).

This clonotype was detected ten times or more. The chain couples TRBV12-3 or TRBV12-4 to TRBJ2-3, with a possible D match to TRBD1 (6 bases). The CDR3 is 14 amino acids. V was cut by 5 bases and J by 4 bases, with 13 bases left in between. The CDR3 region has the DNA TGTGCCAGCAGTCTGCTAGAGGGGGCAGATACGCAGTATTTT. This codes for CASSLLEGADTQYF.

This clonotype was found a few times. This rearrangement joins TRBV29-1 to TRBJ1-5; 9 bases are a match to TRBD1. With 4 bases clipped from V and 7 bases from J, the junction kept 5 bases outside the gene matches. This CDR3 has 13 residues. CDR1 and CDR2 (germline): SQVTM, ANQGSEA. The CDR3 reads CSVAGQGGQPQHF. CDR3 in DNA: TGCAGCGTTGCGGGACAGGGCGGACAGCCCCAGCATTTT.

The chain links TRBV6-1 to TRBJ2-5; D is unresolved. The CDR3 has 14 amino acids. Germline CDR1 reads MNHNS; CDR2 reads SASEGT. With 4 bases removed from V and 0 bases from J, the gap between germline ends came to 9 bases. CDR3 sequence (DNA): TGTGCCAGCAGTGTACAGAGCAACCAAGAGACCCAGTACTTC. Translated, it gives CASSVQSNQETQYF.

This clonotype was observed once. This chain uses TRBV3-1 with TRBJ2-1; TRBD1 matches 7 bases. Trimming removed 1 base from V and 4 bases from J; junction bases left unmatched: 4. Germline CDR1 LGHDT, CDR2 YNNKEL (reference sequence). The CDR3 extends over 15 amino acids. CDR3 in DNA: TGTGCCAGCAGCCAAGTTAAGGGGGCTTACAATGAGCAGTTCTTC. Amino acid sequence: CASSQVKGAYNEQFF.

This chain connects TRBV20-1 to TRBJ1-1, with 8 bases aligning to TRBD1. The junction had 10 bases not matched to a gene; V was cut back by 4 bases and J by 3 bases. CDR3 length: 15 residues. Germline-derived CDR1 and CDR2 are DFQATT and SNEGSKA (reference sequence). The CDR3 spells CSATTLTGAYTEAFF. CDR3 in DNA: TGCAGTGCTACAACTTTGACAGGGGCTTACACTGAAGCTTTCTTT.

This clonotype was observed a handful of times. J is TRBJ1-2 and V is TRBV10-1; D is ambiguous. CDR1 and CDR2 from the germline V gene are WNHNN and SYGVQD (reference sequence). The CDR3 is 10 amino acids. The germline V and J ends were trimmed by 9 bases and 7 bases, with 9 bases remaining between them. The CDR3 region has the DNA TGCGCCAGTTTAAGGACTGGCTACACCTTC. Translating it yields CASLRTGYTF.

This clonotype was seen a few times. The rearrangement joins TRBV6-1 to TRBJ1-4; D not resolved. Deletions cut 4 bases from V and 5 bases from J, with 8 bases between. CDR1 is MNHNS, CDR2 SASEGT, per germline. This CDR3 region has 13 residues. The CDR3 region has the DNA TGTGCCAGCAGTGTCAGGCGGAATGAAAAACTGTTTTTT. As protein: CASSVRRNEKLFF.

The J gene is TRBJ1-5, the V gene TRBV10-3; the D is unclear. The length of the CDR3 is 13 residues. Looked up from germline, CDR1 is ENHRY and CDR2 is SYGVKD. Trimming stripped 6 bases from V and 3 bases from J, with 9 bases between. The CDR3: CAISTEINQPQHF. CDR3 bases: TGTGCCATCAGCACAGAAATCAATCAGCCCCAGCATTTT.

This clonotype occurred a few times. This CDR3 is CASSLPTANYGYTF. CDR3 nucleotides: TGCGCCAGCAGCTTGCCGACCGCAAACTATGGCTACACCTTC. The J gene is TRBJ1-2, the V gene TRBV5-1, with D unresolved. Trimming removed 1 base from V and 2 bases from J, with 9 bases in between. Germline CDR1 and CDR2: SGHRS and YFSETQ. This CDR3 comprises 14 residues.

This clonotype counts as medium-sized (0.01 to 0.1%). The CDR3 loop reads CASSRTGANYGYTF. The CDR3 DNA reads as TGTGCCAGCAGCCGGACAGGAGCTAACTATGGCTACACCTTC. This chain joins TRBV6-6 and TRBJ1-2; 7 bases align to TRBD1. The V segment lost 6 bases and the J segment 0 bases; nucleotides outside the gene matches: 4. Germline assignment: CDR1 MNHNY and CDR2 SVGAGI (reference sequence). The CDR3 consists of 14 residues.

The table lists this clonotype with a few counts. The chain employs TRBV18 and TRBJ1-3; no clear D gene. Germline V CDR1 and CDR2: KGHSH, LQKENI. This CDR3 has 14 residues. Trimming stripped 8 bases from V and 4 bases from J, with 15 bases between. Here the CDR3 DNA reads TGTGCCAGCCGTGGGAGCCTAGGAGGAAACACCATATATTTT. Its translation is CASRGSLGGNTIYF. Drawing the rest from reference TRBV18 and TRBJ1-3, the complete variable domain is NAGVMQNPRHLVRRRGQEARLRCSPMKGHSHVYWYRQLPEEGLKFMVYLQKENIIDESGMPKERFSAEFPKEGPSILRIQQVVRGDSAAYFCASRGSLGGNTIYFGEGSWLTVV.

This clonotype was recorded a few times. The rearrangement uses TRBV6-2 or TRBV6-3 and TRBJ1-5, with 10 positions matching TRBD1. V shed 0 bases, J shed 5 bases, and the junction held 1 base outside the gene matches. Germline CDR1 reads MNHEY; CDR2 reads SVGEGT. The CDR3 totals 15 residues. CDR3 protein: CASSYSTGGYQPQHF. CDR3 coding DNA: TGTGCCAGCAGTTACTCGACAGGGGGCTATCAGCCCCAGCATTTT.

The rearrangement joins TRBV7-9 to TRBJ1-3; the D is unclear. Trimming stripped 2 bases from V and 0 bases from J, with 8 bases between. CDR1 SEHNR and CDR2 FQNEAQ come from the germline V gene (reference sequence). The CDR3 runs to 15 residues. The DNA for the CDR3 is TGTGCCAGCAGCTTATTCAGGCGCTCTGGAAACACCATATATTTT. It codes for CASSLFRRSGNTIYF.

This sequence joins TRBV4-1 and TRBJ2-7; D remains ambiguous. This CDR3 region has 15 residues. The V end lost 1 base, the J end lost 2 bases, and 12 bases lay between the germline ends. Germline V lookup: CDR1 MGHRA, CDR2 YSYEKL. The CDR3 DNA is TGCGCCAGCAGCCAAGCTTTTTTGGGTCCCTACGAGCAGTACTTC. Translation gives CASSQAFLGPYEQYF.

As regards this clonotype: This may be a read error: a much more frequent sequence differs by one nucleotide. Given the absence of the conserved phenylalanine or tryptophan at the CDR3 end, a read error is likely. The chain employs TRBV5-8 and TRBJ1-3; D remains ambiguous. V lost 4 bases and J 0 bases, leaving 20 bases between the germline ends. The CDR3 consists of 18 residues. Germline CDR1 SGHTS, CDR2 YDEGEE. CDR3 sequence: CASSNQDRTSSSGNTIYL. The CDR3 bases are TGTGCCAGCAGCAACCAAGATCGGACGAGTAGCTCTGGAAACACCATATATCTT.

The rearrangement links TRBV18 to TRBJ2-7; no reliable D call. Per the germline V gene, CDR1 is KGHSH and CDR2 is LQKENI. Trimming removed 0 bases from V and 1 base from J, with 7 bases in between. The CDR3 spans 14 residues. The CDR3 nucleotides read TGTGCCAGCTCACCACCGCGTCAGTCCTACGAGCAGTACTTC. The encoded protein is CASSPPRQSYEQYF.

CDR3 loop: CSATVSGGAAETQYF. The CDR3 DNA sequence: TGCAGTGCTACAGTTAGCGGGGGGGCAGCAGAGACCCAGTACTTC. The rearrangement links TRBV20-1 to TRBJ2-5; TRBD2 matches 11 bases. Looked up from germline, CDR1 is DFQATT and CDR2 is SNEGSKA (reference sequence). The CDR3 spans 15 residues. V was pared by 4 bases and J by 4 bases, with 8 bases of the junction left unmatched.

This sequence joins TRBV15 and TRBJ1-1, with D perhaps TRBD1 (5 bases). Between the trimmed V and J ends, which lost 0 bases and 10 bases, there was a span of 12 bases. The CDR3 runs 13 residues. Germline CDR1 reads LNHNV; CDR2 reads YYDKDF (reference sequence). The CDR3: CATSRDLREGAFF. The DNA for the CDR3 is TGTGCCACCAGCAGAGATCTCAGGGAAGGAGCTTTCTTT.

The rearrangement uses TRBV12-3 or TRBV12-4 and TRBJ1-2, with a possible D match to TRBD1 (6 bases). The CDR3 totals 15 residues. Trimming removed 5 bases at V and 3 bases at J, with 16 bases between. CDR3 protein: CASSLPGHLYYGYTF. The DNA of the CDR3 is TGTGCCAGCAGTCTACCGGGACACTTATACTATGGCTACACCTTC.